This entry is about one T cell receptor (beta chain). In the authors' methods: Using reference gene primer amplification, nucleated cell counts were estimated. Generated by immunoSEQ multiplex PCR, the TCRdb table keeps only in-frame clones and is missing some. From that table come the V and J calls and clone size; the DNA was used to work out D and trimming. The sample has under 70,000 clones; almost 90% are singletons. This entry belongs to a study of blood T cell repertoires in COVID-19. In the study overall: The cDNA or gDNA used as material had been derived from T cells, B-cell-depleted T cells, or PBMCs.

Trimming removed 3 bases at V and 6 bases at J, with 13 bases between. CDR3 length: 13 residues. In germline, CDR1 is SGHNT, CDR2 YYREEE (reference sequence). The receptor was derived from a man in his sixties with active COVID-19. The sequenced material came from peripheral blood. J is TRBJ2-7 and V is TRBV5-4; TRBD1 might be the D (6 bases). CDR3 in amino acids: CASSYQWTVEQYF. The CDR3 DNA reads as TGTGCCAGCAGCTACCAATGGACAGTCGAGCAGTACTTC.